This TCR beta chain comes out of a study of vaccination and CD4 T cells after COVID-19. Study context: The peptides that stimulated the cells were overlapping spike peptides from SARS-CoV-2, HCoV-NL63, HCoV-OC43 and HCoV-229E. Points from the study as a whole: Convalescent patients had 304 of 307 vaccine-specific clones showing spike mono-reactivity.

At the Johns Hopkins FTIC core, DNA taken from cultured CD4+ T cells was sequenced by way of the Oncomine TCR Beta short-read assay. TCRdb ran MiXCR on the PCR reads and lists one entry per CDR3 protein. The sample lists about 17,000 distinct CDR3 sequences, roughly 60% occurring once. Noted treatment: roughly ten-day PBMC culture with coronavirus spike peptide pools or control peptides (ViraFEST assay). As concerns this clonotype: The antigen is unknown.

Trimming shortened V by 5 bases and J by 5 bases, and 15 bases separated the two germline ends. Looked up from germline, CDR1 is SEHNR and CDR2 is FQNEAQ (reference sequence). CDR3 length: 14 amino acids. V gene TRBV7-9 combines with J gene TRBJ2-5; D might be TRBD1 or TRBD2, each matching 5 bases. The TCR was taken from a human donor who had recovered from COVID-19. Sequenced input: CD4+ T cells from blood, cultured in vitro. CDR3 DNA: TGTGCCAGCAGCCCCCCCATAGGGACGGAGACCCAGTACTTC. Protein: CASSPPIGTETQYF.